The clone carrying this T cell receptor (beta chain) was detected ten times or more. Its matching antigen is unknown. Time point described: persistent/refractory GD, antithyroid drugs over 5 years with positive TRAb. The TCR library used RNA extracted from PBMCs. This sample is part of a study of regulatory T cells in long-lasting Graves disease. Building of the TCR beta libraries involved iRepertoire HTBI primers and Arm-PCR of CDR3 regions. MiXCR, applied by TCRdb to the multiplex PCR reads, yields one record per CDR3 protein. Altogether a few hundred thousand distinct CDR3 sequences are present, roughly a quarter being singletons, with the ten largest covering roughly 28%. Notes on the study in general: Persistent Graves' patients had lower TCR diversity than newly diagnosed ones. Persistent disease favored TRBV28, TRBJ1-2 and TRBJ2-5.

J lost 9 bases, V lost 0 bases, and 8 bases had no gene match. The germline V gene has CDR1 DFQATT and CDR2 SNEGSKA (reference sequence). CDR3 length equals 15 residues. Sequences were derived from peripheral blood mononuclear cells (PBMCs), sampled when the disease was refractory, from a patient treated with antithyroid drugs. This sequence originates from a female donor with Graves disease. This sequence joins TRBV20-1 and TRBJ1-6; 7 nucleotides align to TRBD1. Here the CDR3 DNA reads TGCAGTGCTAGAGATCTCGGGACAGACCTTTCACCCCTCCACTTT. Translated: CSARDLGTDLSPLHF.